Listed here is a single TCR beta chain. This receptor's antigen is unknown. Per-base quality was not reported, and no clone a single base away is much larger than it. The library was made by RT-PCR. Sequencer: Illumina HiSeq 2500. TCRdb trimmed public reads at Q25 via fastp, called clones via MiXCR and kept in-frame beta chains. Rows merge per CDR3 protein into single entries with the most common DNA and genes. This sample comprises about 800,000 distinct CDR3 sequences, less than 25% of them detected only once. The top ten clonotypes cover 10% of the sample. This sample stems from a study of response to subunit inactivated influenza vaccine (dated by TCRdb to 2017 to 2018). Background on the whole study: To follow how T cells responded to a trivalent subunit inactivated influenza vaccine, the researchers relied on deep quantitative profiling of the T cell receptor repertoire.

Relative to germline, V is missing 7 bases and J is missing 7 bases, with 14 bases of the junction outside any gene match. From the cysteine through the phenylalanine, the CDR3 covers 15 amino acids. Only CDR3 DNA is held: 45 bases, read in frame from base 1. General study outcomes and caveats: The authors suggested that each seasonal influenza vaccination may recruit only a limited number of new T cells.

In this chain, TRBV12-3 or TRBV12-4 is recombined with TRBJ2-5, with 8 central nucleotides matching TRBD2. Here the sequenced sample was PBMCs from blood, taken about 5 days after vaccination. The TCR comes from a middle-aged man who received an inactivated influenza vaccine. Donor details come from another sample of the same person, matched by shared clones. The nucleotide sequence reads TGTGCCAGCAACCAAGGCGGGGGGCCCGCAGGGACCCAGTACTTC. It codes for CASNQGGGPAGTQYF.